The 15 T cell receptor beta chains below were found in one sample sequenced in a study of blood T cell repertoires in COVID-19. Only in-frame clones appear in the TCRdb table, and some are missing; sequencing was by immunoSEQ multiplex PCR. The table shows tens of thousands of clones, with roughly nine tenths occurring only once. Sequenced: peripheral blood. The receptors originated from a woman older than 75 with acute or convalescent COVID-19.

This sequence joins TRBV28 and TRBJ1-6; TRBD1 agrees at 7 bases. Germline V gene lookup returns CDR1 MDHEN and CDR2 SYDVKM. The CDR3 has 15 residues. The V gene end was trimmed by 5 bases and the J gene end by 7 bases; junction bases not matched to a gene: 8. The CDR3, as DNA: TGTGCCAGCAGTCCAGGGGGTCAGGGCAATTCACCCCTCCACTTT. It is translated as CASSPGGQGNSPLHF.

The chain links TRBV5-6 to TRBJ1-5; no definite D call. V was clipped by 4 bases and J by 6 bases, with 14 bases between them. The CDR3 is 14 amino acids. Germline V gives CDR1 SGHDT, CDR2 YYEEEE. Here the CDR3 reads CASSPSPTGQPQHF. CDR3 bases: TGTGCCAGCAGCCCTAGTCCTACGGGTCAGCCCCAGCATTTT. Full variable domain (outside the CDR3, taken from reference TRBV5-6 and TRBJ1-5): DAGVTQSPTHLIKTRGQQVTLRCSPKSGHDTVSWYQQALGQGPQFIFQYYEEEERQRGNFPDRFSGHQFPNYSSELNVNALLLGDSALYLCASSPSPTGQPQHFGDGTRLSIL.

The chain carries TRBV12-1 and TRBJ2-7; the DNA was not compared with TRBD1, the D call given in the table. TRBV12-1 is labeled a pseudogene. This CDR3 spans 13 amino acids. As DNA, the CDR3 is TGTGCCAGCAGCCTCTCCAGGGGATACGAGCAGTACTTC. Its protein is CASSLSRGYEQYF.

The rearrangement joins TRBV12-3 or TRBV12-4 to TRBJ1-1; no clear D. CDR3 length equals 11 residues. V was pared by 1 base and J by 8 bases, with 5 bases between. The chain's CDR3 is CASSLVGEAFF. In DNA form, the CDR3 reads TGTGCCAGCAGTTTAGTCGGGGAAGCTTTCTTT.

The V and J genes are TRBV27 and TRBJ2-7; D not resolved. Germline V gives CDR1 MNHEY, CDR2 SMNVEV (reference sequence). The V and J ends lost 3 bases and 2 bases respectively, with 8 bases between them. The length of the CDR3 is 13 residues. The CDR3 is CASSFLLAYEQYF. The CDR3 region has the DNA TGTGCCAGCAGTTTCTTGCTAGCCTACGAGCAGTACTTC.

This clone was seen only once. The rearrangement links TRBV19 to TRBJ1-3; D might be TRBD1 (6 bases). In germline, CDR1 is LNHDA, CDR2 SQIVND (reference sequence). Deletions cut 3 bases from V and 2 bases from J, with 11 bases between. The CDR3 extends over 15 amino acids. The CDR3 region has the DNA TGTGCCAGTAGTATCGGACAGAACCCTGGAAACACCATATATTTT. Protein product: CASSIGQNPGNTIYF.

J is TRBJ2-2 and V is TRBV5-1, with 13 bases lining up with TRBD2. V was pared by 1 base and J by 6 bases, with 9 bases of the junction left unmatched. The CDR3 is made up of 18 amino acids. From germline, CDR1 is SGHRS and CDR2 YFSETQ. In nucleotides, the CDR3 is TGCGCCAGCAGCTTGACTAGCGGGGGGGCAAGATTGTCCGGGGAGCTGTTTTTT. Its protein product is CASSLTSGGARLSGELFF.

This clone is judged medium-sized. V usage is TRBV19 and J usage is TRBJ1-1; TRBD1 might be the D (5 bases). Trimming pared 3 bases from V and 5 bases from J, leaving 10 bases between. CDR3 length equals 13 residues. CDR1 LNHDA and CDR2 SQIVND come from the germline V gene (reference sequence). In DNA form, the CDR3 reads TGTGCCAGTAGTATCCCTGGGGGGACTGAAGCTTTCTTT. It yields the protein CASSIPGGTEAFF.

The genes are TRBV19 and TRBJ2-7; 7 nucleotides line up with TRBD2. Germline V gene sequence: CDR1 LNHDA, CDR2 SQIVND (reference sequence). V lost 7 bases to trimming and J lost 3 bases; unmatched junction nucleotides: 9. CDR3 size: 14 residues. The CDR3 sequence is CASKAAGELYEQYF. CDR3 coding DNA: TGTGCCAGTAAGGCTGCGGGAGAGCTCTACGAGCAGTACTTC.

The chain couples TRBV21-1 to TRBJ1-5; the DNA was not compared with TRBD1, the D call given in the table. TRBV21-1 constitutes a pseudogene. The CDR3 contains 16 residues. CDR3 coding DNA: TGTGCCAGCAGCAAAGGTATCAGGAAGAGCAATCAGCCCCAGCATTTT. It is translated as CASSKGIRKSNQPQHF.

This rearrangement joins TRBV2 to TRBJ1-4; TRBD1 matches at 7 bases. CDR3 length: 16 amino acids. Germline V lookup: CDR1 SNHLY, CDR2 FYNNEI. Trimming removed 5 bases from V and 8 bases from J; junction bases left unmatched: 14. This CDR3 is CASSTGQVEAVEKLFF. Written as DNA, the CDR3 is TGTGCCAGCAGTACCGGACAGGTGGAGGCGGTAGAAAAACTGTTTTTT.

CDR3 sequence: CASSLRTGNLGGYTF. The CDR3 DNA reads TGTGCCAGCAGCTTAAGAACAGGAAATTTGGGTGGCTACACCTTC. The chain joins TRBV11-3 to TRBJ1-2, with D possibly TRBD1 on 5 matching bases. The V and J ends lost 2 bases and 7 bases respectively, with 17 bases between them. The length of the CDR3 is 15 residues. Germline V gene lookup returns CDR1 SGHNT and CDR2 YENEEA.

CDR3 residues: CASRRDDIQYF. Here the CDR3 DNA reads TGTGCCAGCAGACGGGATGACATTCAGTACTTC. V usage is TRBV27 and J usage is TRBJ2-4; D perhaps matches TRBD2 (5 bases). Trimming left V 6 bases short and J 8 bases short, with 8 bases between. Germline V lookup: CDR1 MNHEY, CDR2 SMNVEV (reference sequence). The CDR3 totals 11 residues.

The rearrangement joins TRBV10-2 to TRBJ2-7; D unclear. Between the trimmed V and J ends, which lost 7 bases and 4 bases, there was a span of 8 bases. The CDR3 extends over 11 amino acids. Germline V gene lookup returns CDR1 WSHSY and CDR2 SAAADI. The CDR3: CASKSGYEQYF. DNA of the CDR3: TGCGCCAGCAAGTCAGGTTACGAGCAGTACTTC.

J is TRBJ1-6 and V is TRBV19; 8 positions agree with TRBD1. J lost 6 bases, V lost 6 bases, and 10 bases had no gene match. This CDR3 contains 16 residues. Germline CDR1 reads LNHDA; CDR2 reads SQIVND (reference sequence). In DNA, the CDR3 is TGTGCCAGTAGCACTGGACAGGGTAAACCTAATTCACCCCTCCACTTT. This codes for CASSTGQGKPNSPLHF.